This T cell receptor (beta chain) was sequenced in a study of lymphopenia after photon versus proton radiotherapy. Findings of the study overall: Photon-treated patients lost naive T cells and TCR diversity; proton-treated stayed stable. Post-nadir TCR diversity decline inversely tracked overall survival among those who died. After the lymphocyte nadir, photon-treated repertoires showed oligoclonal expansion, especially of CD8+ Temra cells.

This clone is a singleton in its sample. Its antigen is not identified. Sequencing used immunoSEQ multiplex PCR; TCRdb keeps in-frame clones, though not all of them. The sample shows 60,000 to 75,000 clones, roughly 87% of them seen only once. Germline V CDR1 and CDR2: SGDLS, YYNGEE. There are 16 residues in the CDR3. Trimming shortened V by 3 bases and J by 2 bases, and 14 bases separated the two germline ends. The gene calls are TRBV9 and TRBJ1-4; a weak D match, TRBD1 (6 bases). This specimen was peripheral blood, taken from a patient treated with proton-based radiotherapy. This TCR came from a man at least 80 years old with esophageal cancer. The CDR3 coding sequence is TGTGCCAGCAGCGCCGAGGGGGGAATCACTAATGAAAAACTGTTTTTT. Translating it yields CASSAEGGITNEKLFF. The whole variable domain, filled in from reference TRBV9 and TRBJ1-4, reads DSGVTQTPKHLITATGQRVTLRCSPRSGDLSVYWYQQSLDQGLQFLIQYYNGEERAKGNILERFSAQQFPDLHSELNLSSLELGDSALYFCASSAEGGITNEKLFFGSGTQLSVL.